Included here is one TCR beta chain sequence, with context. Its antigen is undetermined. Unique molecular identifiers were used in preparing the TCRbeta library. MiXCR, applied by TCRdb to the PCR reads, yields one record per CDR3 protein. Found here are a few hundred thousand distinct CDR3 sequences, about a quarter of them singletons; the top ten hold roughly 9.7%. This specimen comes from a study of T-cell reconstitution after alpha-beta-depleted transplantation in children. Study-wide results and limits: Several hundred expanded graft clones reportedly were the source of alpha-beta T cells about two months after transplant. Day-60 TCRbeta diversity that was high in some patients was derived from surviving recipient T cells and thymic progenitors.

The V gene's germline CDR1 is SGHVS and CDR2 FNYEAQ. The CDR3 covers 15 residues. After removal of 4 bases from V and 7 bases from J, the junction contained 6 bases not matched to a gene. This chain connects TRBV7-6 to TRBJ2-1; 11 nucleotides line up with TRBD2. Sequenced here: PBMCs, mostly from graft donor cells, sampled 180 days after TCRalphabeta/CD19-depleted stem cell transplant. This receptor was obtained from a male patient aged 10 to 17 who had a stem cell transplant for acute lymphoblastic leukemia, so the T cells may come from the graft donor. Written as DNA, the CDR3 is TGTGCCAGCAGCTCGGTAGCGGGAGGGCCTAATGAGCAGTTCTTC. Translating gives CASSSVAGGPNEQFF.